The 22 T cell receptor beta chains listed next were all sequenced from one sample in a study of blood T cell repertoires in COVID-19 (dated by TCRdb to the early 2020s). The method behind the library was the immunoSEQ multiplex PCR assay. This immuneACCESS table, as held by TCRdb, lists in-frame sequences with V and J called but not all clones. Of the missing ones, under half trace to an unresolved V gene in checked studies; the others have no known cause. This sample is represented by a few hundred thousand clones; 82% of them were singletons. 4.5% to 5.5% of the sample comes from the top ten. Sequencing was done on a sample of peripheral blood. The receptor set was obtained from a woman between 65 and 79 years old with COVID-19, enrolled during active disease.

The chain employs TRBV18 and TRBJ2-1; unclear D gene. Germline values: CDR1 KGHSH, CDR2 LQKENI. The CDR3 sequence is 14 residues long. Trimming left V 8 bases short and J 0 bases short, with 11 bases between. CDR3: CASATDRSYNEQFF. DNA for the CDR3: TGTGCCAGCGCCACAGACCGCTCCTACAATGAGCAGTTCTTC.

The rearrangement links TRBV7-9 to TRBJ1-3, with 7 bases lining up with TRBD1. Germline trimming cut 3 bases from V and 0 bases from J; bases unmatched to any gene: 2. From germline, CDR1 is SEHNR and CDR2 FQNEAQ (reference sequence). The CDR3 has 15 amino acids. CDR3 coding DNA: TGTGCCAGCAGCTTCAGGGGGACCTCTGGAAACACCATATATTTT. It encodes CASSFRGTSGNTIYF.

This chain's CDR3 is CASSDPGQGASYEQYF. As DNA, the CDR3 is TGTGCCAGCAGCGATCCGGGACAGGGAGCTTCCTACGAGCAGTACTTC. The rearrangement uses TRBV11-2 and TRBJ2-7; 9 bases fit TRBD1. V lost 5 bases and J lost 1; bases outside the gene matches: 9. The germline CDR1 and CDR2 sequences are SGHAT and FQNNGV. The CDR3 loop spans 16 amino acids. The entire variable domain, with the rest obtained from reference TRBV11-2 and TRBJ2-7, is as follows: EAGVAQSPRYKIIEKRQSVAFWCNPISGHATLYWYQQILGQGPKLLIQFQNNGVVDDSQLPKDRFSAERLKGVDSTLKIQPAKLEDSAVYLCASSDPGQGASYEQYFGPGTRLTVT.

The gene calls are TRBV29-1 and TRBJ2-3, with D hard to call. CDR1 and CDR2 from the germline V gene are SQVTM and ANQGSEA. Trimming left V 1 base short and J 1 base short, with 12 bases between. The CDR3 is 15 amino acids. The CDR3 protein is CSVEGPAAGTDTQYF. DNA of the CDR3: TGCAGCGTTGAAGGTCCCGCGGCAGGCACAGATACGCAGTATTTT.

The chain recombines TRBV28 with TRBJ1-5; D is ambiguous. The V and J ends lost 6 bases and 3 bases respectively, with 6 bases between them. The CDR3 extends over 12 amino acids. Per the germline V gene, CDR1 is MDHEN and CDR2 is SYDVKM. In DNA form, the CDR3 reads TGTGCCAGCAGCCAAAACAATCAGCCCCAGCATTTT. This translates into CASSQNNQPQHF.

The chain is built from TRBV29-1 and TRBJ2-1; no reliable D call. In germline, CDR1 is SQVTM, CDR2 ANQGSEA. CDR3 length: 18 amino acids. The ends were cut back, 2 bases at V and 7 bases at J, with 27 bases in the middle. CDR3 residues: CSVENPQALPSLPNEQFF. CDR3 nucleotide sequence: TGCAGCGTTGAAAATCCCCAGGCCCTCCCATCCCTGCCTAATGAGCAGTTCTTC.

The chain employs TRBV28 and TRBJ1-4; D gene unclear. From germline, CDR1 is MDHEN and CDR2 SYDVKM. The CDR3 is made up of 15 amino acids. V was pared by 6 bases and J by 0 bases, with 11 bases between. The CDR3: CASSSPGTTNEKLFF. CDR3 DNA sequence: TGTGCCAGCAGCTCACCAGGTACAACTAATGAAAAACTGTTTTTT.

In this sample, this clone turned up once. The chain links TRBV27 to TRBJ1-5; D is unresolved. V lost 6 bases to trimming and J lost 9 bases, with 18 bases between them. This CDR3 spans 14 amino acids. Germline V gives CDR1 MNHEY, CDR2 SMNVEV (reference sequence). This chain's CDR3 is CASRGRAPEGPQHF. The CDR3 DNA follows: TGTGCCAGCAGGGGCCGGGCCCCTGAGGGGCCCCAGCATTTT.

The rearrangement uses TRBV28 and TRBJ2-2, with TRBD1 identical over 8 bases. Germline-derived CDR1 and CDR2 are MDHEN and SYDVKM. CDR3 length: 19 residues. V lost 5 bases to trimming and J lost 2 bases; unmatched junction nucleotides: 16. This CDR3 reads CASSTPYIGQGINTGELFF. Written as DNA, the CDR3 is TGTGCCAGCAGTACTCCCTACATAGGACAGGGTATTAACACCGGGGAGCTGTTTTTT.

This chain links TRBV5-1 with TRBJ1-6; D ambiguous. The CDR3 sequence is 13 residues long. V was pared by 5 bases and J by 10 bases, with 13 bases between. Germline V CDR1 and CDR2: SGHRS, YFSETQ. The CDR3 DNA sequence: TGCGCCAGCAGTTTAGAGGGAACCTCACCCCTCCACTTT. Amino acids: CASSLEGTSPLHF. Based on the CDR3 plus reference TRBV5-1 and TRBJ1-6, the full variable domain is KAGVTQTPRYLIKTRGQQVTLSCSPISGHRSVSWYQQTPGQGLQFLFEYFSETQRNKGNFPGRFSGRQFSNSRSEMNVSTLELGDSALYLCASSLEGTSPLHFGNGTRLTVT.

The chain links TRBV5-1 to TRBJ2-2, with 12 bases identical to TRBD2. The J segment lost 5 bases and the V segment lost 4 bases, leaving 3 bases of the junction unmatched. Germline CDR1 is SGHRS and CDR2 is YFSETQ. The CDR3 runs 15 residues. DNA for the CDR3: TGCGCCAGCAGCCAGACTAGCGGGGGAACCGGGGAGCTGTTTTTT. It specifies CASSQTSGGTGELFF. The full variable domain, rest sourced from reference TRBV5-1 and TRBJ2-2, is KAGVTQTPRYLIKTRGQQVTLSCSPISGHRSVSWYQQTPGQGLQFLFEYFSETQRNKGNFPGRFSGRQFSNSRSEMNVSTLELGDSALYLCASSQTSGGTGELFFGEGSRLTVL.

The chain recombines TRBV7-9 with TRBJ2-7, with 12 positions matching TRBD2. Unmatched junction bases numbered 9, after V lost 5 bases and J lost 7 bases. This CDR3 has 15 amino acids. The V gene's germline CDR1 is SEHNR and CDR2 FQNEAQ (reference sequence). The DNA for the CDR3 is TGTGCCAGCAGCCCGCAAGGACTAGCGGGAAGGGAGCAGTACTTC. Amino acids: CASSPQGLAGREQYF. Supplemented by reference TRBV7-9 and TRBJ2-7, the full variable domain reads DTGVSQNPRHKITKRGQNVTFRCDPISEHNRLYWYRQTLGQGPEFLTYFQNEAQLEKSRLLSDRFSAERPKGSFSTLEIQRTEQGDSAMYLCASSPQGLAGREQYFGPGTRLTVT.

This chain connects TRBV12-3 or TRBV12-4 to TRBJ1-5; TRBD1 matches 7 bases. The CDR3 spans 13 residues. V was clipped by 5 bases and J by 7 bases; unmatched bases: 5. CDR3 region: CASSQTGKQPQHF. CDR3 nucleotide sequence: TGTGCCAGCAGTCAGACAGGGAAGCAGCCCCAGCATTTT.

The chain recombines TRBV27 with TRBJ1-2, with 7 bases fitting TRBD1. Trimming cost V 5 bases and J 4 bases; bases outside gene matches: 16. The CDR3 is 17 amino acids. The V gene's germline CDR1 is MNHEY and CDR2 SMNVEV (reference sequence). The CDR3 spells CASSPEPQGRGGYGYTF. CDR3 DNA: TGTGCCAGCAGTCCAGAGCCACAGGGGCGTGGGGGCTATGGCTACACCTTC.

The V gene is TRBV21-1, the J gene TRBJ2-7; no DNA check was done on the table's D call, TRBD2. TRBV21-1 represents a pseudogene. The CDR3 spans 12 residues. The CDR3 nucleotides read TGTGCCAGCAGGAGGGCAGCCTACGAGCAGTACTTC. Amino acid sequence: CASRRAAYEQYF.

The V gene is TRBV12-3 or TRBV12-4, the J gene TRBJ1-1, with no clear D. CDR3 length equals 12 residues. Trimming pared 3 bases from V and 11 bases from J, leaving 13 bases between. The CDR3 is CASSFGEGHAFF. DNA for the CDR3: TGTGCCAGCAGTTTTGGGGAGGGTCATGCTTTCTTT.

The V call is TRBV11-2, the J call TRBJ1-2; TRBD1 matches at 7 bases. Per the germline V gene, CDR1 is SGHAT and CDR2 is FQNNGV. The CDR3 runs 14 residues. V was clipped by 0 bases and J by 7 bases; unmatched bases: 5. This chain's CDR3 is CASSLDRGRLGYTF. The CDR3 coding sequence is TGTGCCAGCAGCTTAGATAGGGGGCGGCTTGGCTACACCTTC. The whole variable domain, filled in from reference TRBV11-2 and TRBJ1-2, reads EAGVAQSPRYKIIEKRQSVAFWCNPISGHATLYWYQQILGQGPKLLIQFQNNGVVDDSQLPKDRFSAERLKGVDSTLKIQPAKLEDSAVYLCASSLDRGRLGYTFGSGTRLTVV.

The chain couples TRBV24-1 to TRBJ2-2, with a tentative D call TRBD1 (6 bases). The CDR3 runs 15 residues. V lost 6 bases, J lost 2 bases, and 12 bases lay in between. CDR1 is KGHDR and CDR2 is SFDVKD in the germline V gene. The CDR3 sequence is CATSNGQINTGELFF. The CDR3 DNA follows: TGTGCCACCAGTAACGGACAGATCAACACCGGGGAGCTGTTTTTT.

The chain couples TRBV18 to TRBJ2-7, with 9 positions matching TRBD2. V lost 6 bases, J lost 6 bases, and 9 bases stayed unmatched. The germline V gene encodes CDR1 KGHSH and CDR2 LQKENI. The CDR3 sequence is 14 residues long. CDR3 sequence (DNA): TGTGCCAGCTCGCCGACTAGCGGCTCTTCCGAGCAGTACTTC. The encoded protein is CASSPTSGSSEQYF.

The chain is built from TRBV7-9 and TRBJ2-5; 8 bases line up with TRBD2. The CDR3 is 14 residues long. The junction had 7 bases not matched to a gene; V was cut back by 5 bases and J by 5 bases. Per germline, CDR1 SEHNR and CDR2 FQNEAQ (reference sequence). The CDR3: CASSSRGRRETQYF. The CDR3 DNA is TGTGCCAGCAGCAGCCGCGGGAGGAGGGAGACCCAGTACTTC.

This sequence joins TRBV28 and TRBJ1-2; perhaps TRBD1 as D (5 bases). The germline V and J ends were trimmed by 4 bases and 8 bases, with 14 bases remaining between them. The length of the CDR3 is 13 residues. Germline CDR1 reads MDHEN; CDR2 reads SYDVKM. Written as DNA, the CDR3 is TGTGCCAGCAGTTCTCGGGCTTGGGGCGGCTACACCTTC. The encoded protein is CASSSRAWGGYTF.

V usage is TRBV24-1 and J usage is TRBJ2-2; TRBD2 matches 16 bases. Germline-derived CDR1 and CDR2 are KGHDR and SFDVKD. V was clipped by 3 bases and J by 6 bases; unmatched bases: 9. This CDR3 spans 19 amino acids. The CDR3 DNA reads as TGTGCCACCAGTGATGCCCCCGGGACTAGCGGGAGGGATGCCGGGGAGCTGTTTTTT. Its protein is CATSDAPGTSGRDAGELFF.